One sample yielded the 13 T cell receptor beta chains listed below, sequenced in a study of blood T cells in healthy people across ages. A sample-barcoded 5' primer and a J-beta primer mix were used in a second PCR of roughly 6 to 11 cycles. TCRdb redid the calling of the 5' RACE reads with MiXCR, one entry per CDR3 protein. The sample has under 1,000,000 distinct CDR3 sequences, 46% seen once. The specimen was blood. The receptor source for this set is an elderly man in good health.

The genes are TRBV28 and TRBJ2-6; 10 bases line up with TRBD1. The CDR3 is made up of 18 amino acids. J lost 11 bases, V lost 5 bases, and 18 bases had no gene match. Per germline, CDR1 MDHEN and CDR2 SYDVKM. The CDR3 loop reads CASSTNTGTGVLWDVLTF. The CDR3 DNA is TGTGCCAGCAGTACGAATACCGGGACAGGGGTACTATGGGACGTCCTGACTTTC.

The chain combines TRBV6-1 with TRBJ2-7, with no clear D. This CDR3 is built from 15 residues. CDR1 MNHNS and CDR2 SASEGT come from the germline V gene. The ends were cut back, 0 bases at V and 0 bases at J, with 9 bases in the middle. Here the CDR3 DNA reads TGTGCCAGCAGTGAAGCTGGCAGAAGCTCCTACGAGCAGTACTTC. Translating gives CASSEAGRSSYEQYF.

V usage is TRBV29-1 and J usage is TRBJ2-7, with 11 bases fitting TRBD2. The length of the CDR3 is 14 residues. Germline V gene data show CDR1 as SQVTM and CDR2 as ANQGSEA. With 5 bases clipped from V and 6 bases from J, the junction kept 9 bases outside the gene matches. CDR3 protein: CSVLAGGRVGEQYF. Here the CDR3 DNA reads TGCAGCGTTTTAGCGGGAGGGAGAGTTGGCGAGCAGTACTTC.

CDR3 loop: CASSLLGAGRWSPYEQYF. CDR3 DNA: TGTGCCAGCAGTTTGCTGGGAGCGGGGAGGTGGAGTCCCTACGAGCAGTACTTC. This sequence joins TRBV28 and TRBJ2-7, with 7 bases matching TRBD2. CDR1 is MDHEN and CDR2 is SYDVKM in the germline V gene. The V gene end was trimmed by 3 bases and the J gene end by 2 bases; junction bases not matched to a gene: 16. This CDR3 comprises 18 residues. Complete variable domain (other parts from reference TRBV28 and TRBJ2-7): DVKVTQSSRYLVKRTGEKVFLECVQDMDHENMFWYRQDPGLGLRLIYFSYDVKMKEKGDIPEGYSVSREKKERFSLILESASTNQTSMYLCASSLLGAGRWSPYEQYFGPGTRLTVT.

The DNA for the CDR3 is TGTGCCAGCAGTCGAGGTAGGACCGAAGGGGATTCACCCCTCCACTTT. This codes for CASSRGRTEGDSPLHF. The chain uses TRBV6-6 and TRBJ1-6, with a tentative D call TRBD1 (5 bases). This CDR3 has 16 amino acids. The V gene lost 5 bases and the J gene lost 8 bases, with 19 bases spanning the gap. Germline-derived CDR1 and CDR2 are MNHNY and SVGAGI (reference sequence).

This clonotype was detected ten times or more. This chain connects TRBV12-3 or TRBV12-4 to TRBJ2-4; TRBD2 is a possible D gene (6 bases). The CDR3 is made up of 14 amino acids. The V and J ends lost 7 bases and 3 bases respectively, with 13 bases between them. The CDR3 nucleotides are TGTGCCAGCACCCGGGACTCCAACAAAAACATTCAGTACTTC. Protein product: CASTRDSNKNIQYF.

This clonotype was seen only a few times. Here the CDR3 reads CASSLKWGAGVEQFF. CDR3 bases: TGTGCCAGCAGCTTAAAATGGGGAGCGGGGGTGGAGCAGTTCTTC. The rearrangement joins TRBV7-3 to TRBJ2-1, with 8 bases identical to TRBD2. V dropped 1 base and J dropped 10; count of bases not matched to a gene: 9. Germline assignment: CDR1 SGHTA and CDR2 FQGTGA. This CDR3 has 15 residues.

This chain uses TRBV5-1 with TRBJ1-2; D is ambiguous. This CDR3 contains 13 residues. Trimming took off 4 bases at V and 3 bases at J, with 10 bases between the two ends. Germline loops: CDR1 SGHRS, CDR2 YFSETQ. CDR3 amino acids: CASSEKVDYGYTF. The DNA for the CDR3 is TGCGCCAGCAGCGAGAAGGTCGACTATGGCTACACCTTC.

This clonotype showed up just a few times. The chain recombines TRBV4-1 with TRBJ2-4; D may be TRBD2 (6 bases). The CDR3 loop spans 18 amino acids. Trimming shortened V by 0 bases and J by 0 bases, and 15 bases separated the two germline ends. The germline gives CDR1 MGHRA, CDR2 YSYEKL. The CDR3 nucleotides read TGCGCCAGCAGCCAAGACCTGGGCGGGGCACTAGCCAAAAACATTCAGTACTTC. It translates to CASSQDLGGALAKNIQYF.

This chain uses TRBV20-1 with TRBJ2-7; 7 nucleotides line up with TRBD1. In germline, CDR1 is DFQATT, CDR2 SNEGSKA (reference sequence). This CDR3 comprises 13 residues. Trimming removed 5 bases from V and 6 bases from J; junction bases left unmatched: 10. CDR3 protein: CSASAGTVSEQYF. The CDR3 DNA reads TGCAGTGCTTCAGCCGGGACAGTCTCCGAGCAGTACTTC.

The CDR3 DNA reads as TGTGCCAGCAATACGAGCGGGAGGGCCGGATCGACCAAAAACATTCAGTACTTC. This codes for CASNTSGRAGSTKNIQYF. The V call is TRBV28, the J call TRBJ2-4; 10 bases are shared with TRBD2. CDR1 is MDHEN, CDR2 SYDVKM, per germline. The ends lost 7 bases at V and 2 bases at J; junction bases unmatched: 14. The CDR3 covers 18 residues.

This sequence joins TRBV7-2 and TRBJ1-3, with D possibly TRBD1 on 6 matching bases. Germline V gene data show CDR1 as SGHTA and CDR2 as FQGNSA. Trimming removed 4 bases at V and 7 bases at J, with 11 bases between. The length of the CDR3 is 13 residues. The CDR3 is CASSWGLGNTIYF. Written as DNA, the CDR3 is TGTGCCAGCAGCTGGGGGCTGGGGAACACCATATATTTT.

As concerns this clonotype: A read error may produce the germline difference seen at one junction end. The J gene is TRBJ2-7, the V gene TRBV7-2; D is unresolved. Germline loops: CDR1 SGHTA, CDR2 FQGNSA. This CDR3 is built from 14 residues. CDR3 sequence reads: CASSLTRSSYERYF. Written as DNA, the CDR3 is TGTGCCAGCAGCTTAACGAGGAGCTCCTACGAGCGGTACTTC.